These 26 T cell receptor beta chains were sequenced from one sample in a study of cytomegalovirus exposure and HLA in healthy donors. Clones were read by immunoSEQ multiplex PCR, and TCRdb kept only the in-frame ones, dropping some. This table has roughly 330,000 clones, approximately 90% appearing once. Material for sequencing was PBMCs. These receptors came from a woman aged 25 to 39 in good health and CMV-seropositive.

The chain has TRBV28 and TRBJ2-1; 7 bases are a match to TRBD2. The V segment lost 3 bases and the J segment 1 base; nucleotides outside the gene matches: 6. The germline V gene encodes CDR1 MDHEN and CDR2 SYDVKM. The CDR3 is made up of 16 amino acids. CDR3 in DNA: TGTGCCAGCAGTTTCCATGCGGGACTATCCTACAATGAGCAGTTCTTC. Its protein product is CASSFHAGLSYNEQFF. Complete variable domain (other parts from reference TRBV28 and TRBJ2-1): DVKVTQSSRYLVKRTGEKVFLECVQDMDHENMFWYRQDPGLGLRLIYFSYDVKMKEKGDIPEGYSVSREKKERFSLILESASTNQTSMYLCASSFHAGLSYNEQFFGPGTRLTVL.

This chain joins TRBV29-1 and TRBJ2-7; 7 nucleotides match TRBD1. CDR1 SQVTM and CDR2 ANQGSEA come from the germline V gene. This CDR3 is built from 13 residues. V trimming: 6 bases; J trimming: 2 bases; junction bases outside the gene matches: 7. The DNA for the CDR3 is TGCAGCGTGCCCGGTGGGACAGCCTACGAGCAGTACTTC. As protein: CSVPGGTAYEQYF.

This chain uses TRBV4-1 with TRBJ2-7; TRBD1 matches 8 bases. The CDR3 length is 15 residues. CDR1 is MGHRA and CDR2 is YSYEKL in the germline V gene. The V segment lost 1 base and the J segment 5 bases; nucleotides outside the gene matches: 7. Here the CDR3 reads CASSQGPGGFDEQYF. CDR3 sequence (DNA): TGCGCCAGCAGCCAAGGACCAGGGGGCTTCGACGAGCAGTACTTC.

The chain couples TRBV4-2 to TRBJ1-6; D remains ambiguous. CDR3 length equals 15 residues. Germline CDR1 and CDR2: LGHNA and YNFKEQ. V dropped 0 bases and J dropped 5 bases, with 8 bases sitting between them. The DNA of the CDR3 is TGTGCCAGCAGCCAAGACAAACTTAATAATTCACCCCTCCACTTT. It specifies CASSQDKLNNSPLHF.

To note about this clone: This sample also contains other DNA sequences that code for the same CDR3. The chain carries TRBV9 and TRBJ1-1; D unclear. Germline V gene lookup returns CDR1 SGDLS and CDR2 YYNGEE. Trimming took off 2 bases at V and 1 base at J, with 6 bases between the two ends. This CDR3 region has 13 residues. The CDR3 DNA reads as TGTGCCAGCAGCGTCGCCGGGAACACTGAAGCTTTCTTT. Amino acid sequence: CASSVAGNTEAFF.

The chain recombines TRBV19 with TRBJ2-7; D perhaps matches TRBD1 (6 bases). Germline assignment: CDR1 LNHDA and CDR2 SQIVND (reference sequence). Trimming took 5 bases from V and 1 from J, leaving 12 bases between them. The CDR3 is made up of 14 amino acids. CDR3 in amino acids: CASSVGTPSYEQYF. CDR3 sequence (DNA): TGTGCCAGTAGTGTCGGGACACCATCCTACGAGCAGTACTTC.

This chain links TRBV7-3 with TRBJ2-1; D possibly corresponds to TRBD1 (7 bases). Per germline, CDR1 SGHTA and CDR2 FQGTGA. The CDR3 covers 13 residues. Between the trimmed V and J ends, which lost 4 bases and 6 bases, there was a span of 10 bases. CDR3 amino acids: CASSYRGGNEQFF. CDR3 DNA: TGTGCCAGCAGCTACAGGGGAGGCAATGAGCAGTTCTTC.

This chain connects TRBV30 to TRBJ1-2; TRBD1 is a possible D gene (5 bases). Trimming stripped 2 bases from V and 3 bases from J, with 10 bases between. There are 13 residues in the CDR3. Germline assignment: CDR1 GTSNPN and CDR2 SVGIG (reference sequence). The CDR3 spells CAWSPWGDYGYTF. The DNA for the CDR3 is TGTGCCTGGAGTCCCTGGGGGGACTATGGCTACACCTTC. Supplemented by reference TRBV30 and TRBJ1-2, the full variable domain reads SQTIHQWPATLVQPVGSPLSLECTVEGTSNPNLYWYRQAAGRGLQLLFYSVGIGQISSEVPQNLSASRPQDRQFILSSKKLLLSDSGFYLCAWSPWGDYGYTFGSGTRLTVV.

This chain uses TRBV6-6 with TRBJ2-7, with D tentatively TRBD2 (7 bases). V dropped 7 bases and J dropped 2 bases, with 21 bases sitting between them. Germline V gives CDR1 MNHNY, CDR2 SVGAGI (reference sequence). The CDR3 extends over 16 amino acids. The CDR3 DNA reads as TGTGCCAGCATCCTCGGGGGGCGGGATGCAGCCTACGAGCAGTACTTC. Protein product: CASILGGRDAAYEQYF.

V usage is TRBV28 and J usage is TRBJ1-5; the D is unclear. The ends were cut back, 11 bases at V and 0 bases at J, with 17 bases in the middle. Looked up from germline, CDR1 is MDHEN and CDR2 is SYDVKM. The CDR3 has 15 residues. In DNA form, the CDR3 reads TGTGCCTCCAAGAAATGGGGAATTAGCAATCAGCCCCAGCATTTT. Translation gives CASKKWGISNQPQHF.

The chain couples TRBV29-1 to TRBJ1-3; the D gene is possibly TRBD1 (5 bases). The CDR3 extends over 12 amino acids. Germline V gene data show CDR1 as SQVTM and CDR2 as ANQGSEA. V shed 4 bases and J shed 4 bases, with 8 bases lying between them. The CDR3 reads CSVAGLGNTIYF. CDR3 bases: TGCAGCGTTGCAGGGCTGGGAAACACCATATATTTT.

The chain joins TRBV9 to TRBJ2-2; D may correspond to TRBD1 or TRBD2 (6 bases each). The length of the CDR3 is 16 residues. V lost 4 bases to trimming and J lost 1 base, with 14 bases between them. Germline V gene sequence: CDR1 SGDLS, CDR2 YYNGEE. In DNA, the CDR3 is TGTGCCAGCAGCCCTCGGGGGCTGGAGAACACCGGGGAGCTGTTTTTT. It is translated as CASSPRGLENTGELFF.

The J gene is TRBJ2-7, the V gene TRBV10-3; 7 bases map to TRBD1. V lost 2 bases to trimming and J lost 5 bases; unmatched junction nucleotides: 12. CDR1 and CDR2 (germline): ENHRY, SYGVKD. CDR3 length equals 16 residues. CDR3 sequence: CAISEPRGTFTNEQYF. For the CDR3, the DNA is TGTGCCATCAGTGAGCCCAGGGGGACATTCACTAACGAGCAGTACTTC.

This clone was observed once. CDR3 protein: CASKVGAGSNQPQHF. The CDR3 DNA reads as TGTGCCAGCAAAGTTGGGGCCGGTAGCAATCAGCCCCAGCATTTT. V is TRBV28 and J is TRBJ1-5; a weak D match, TRBD1 (5 bases). Germline CDR1 MDHEN, CDR2 SYDVKM. The V and J ends lost 7 bases and 0 bases respectively, with 13 bases between them. This CDR3 has 15 residues.

V is TRBV14 and J is TRBJ1-1; maybe TRBD1 (5 bases). Germline V CDR1 and CDR2: SGHDN, FVKESK. Trimming shortened V by 2 bases and J by 6 bases, and 10 bases separated the two germline ends. The CDR3 extends over 13 amino acids. The CDR3 protein is CASSQIRGAEAFF. The CDR3, as DNA: TGTGCCAGCAGCCAAATCCGGGGGGCTGAAGCTTTCTTT.

The chain employs TRBV27 and TRBJ1-5; no clear D gene. The CDR3 runs to 13 residues. Germline CDR1 and CDR2: MNHEY and SMNVEV (reference sequence). Trimming shortened V by 4 bases and J by 4 bases, and 8 bases separated the two germline ends. The CDR3 bases are TGTGCCAGCAGTTCAGGCGGTAATCAGCCCCAGCATTTT. Its translation is CASSSGGNQPQHF.

This clone was seen just once. The rearrangement links TRBV4-1 to TRBJ2-7; TRBD1 is a possible D gene (5 bases). The germline CDR1 and CDR2 sequences are MGHRA and YSYEKL. V was trimmed by 5 bases and J by 2 bases, leaving 22 bases between them. The CDR3 has 17 residues. CDR3 protein: CASSAEPGLYDTYEQYF. The DNA of the CDR3 is TGCGCCAGCAGCGCGGAACCAGGGTTATATGACACCTACGAGCAGTACTTC.

This clone has more than one count but fewer than ten. This chain links TRBV14 with TRBJ2-5; D gene uncertain. This CDR3 has 14 amino acids. Trimming stripped 2 bases from V and 0 bases from J, with 7 bases between. Germline assignment: CDR1 SGHDN and CDR2 FVKESK. CDR3 sequence (DNA): TGTGCCAGCAGCCAACGACGGAACCAAGAGACCCAGTACTTC. Its translation: CASSQRRNQETQYF.

In DNA form, the CDR3 reads TGTGCCAGCTCGCGGGAAATAGGACAGGGGGCCTACGAGCAGTACTTC. This translates into CASSREIGQGAYEQYF. The chain uses TRBV18 and TRBJ2-7; 10 bases map to TRBD1. V was clipped by 6 bases and J by 2 bases; unmatched bases: 10. CDR3 length equals 16 residues. The V gene's germline CDR1 is KGHSH and CDR2 LQKENI.

This chain links TRBV5-1 with TRBJ2-7, with 7 bases fitting TRBD2. Trimming took 2 bases from V and 7 from J; bases not matched to a gene: 12. Germline V lookup: CDR1 SGHRS, CDR2 YFSETQ. The CDR3 length is 15 residues. The CDR3 DNA is TGCGCCAGCAGCTTCCCCGGGACTACCTTAAGGGAGCAGTACTTC. Translated: CASSFPGTTLREQYF.

The rearrangement joins TRBV9 to TRBJ1-1, with no clear D. This CDR3 spans 14 amino acids. The germline CDR1 and CDR2 sequences are SGDLS and YYNGEE. The ends were cut back, 4 bases at V and 1 base at J, with 11 bases in the middle. CDR3 in DNA: TGTGCCAGCAGCCCCCGGGTGGGGAACACTGAAGCTTTCTTT. It codes for CASSPRVGNTEAFF.

V gene TRBV6-6 combines with J gene TRBJ2-7, with 8 bases fitting TRBD1. Germline V CDR1 and CDR2: MNHNY, SVGAGI (reference sequence). Trimming at V came to 1 base and at J to 2 bases, leaving 4 bases not matched to a gene. The CDR3 length is 15 residues. Here the CDR3 reads CASSYWTGSPYEQYF. In DNA form, the CDR3 reads TGTGCCAGCAGTTACTGGACAGGGAGCCCCTACGAGCAGTACTTC.

The chain links TRBV29-1 to TRBJ1-1; D not resolved. Looked up from germline, CDR1 is SQVTM and CDR2 is ANQGSEA. This CDR3 spans 16 amino acids. Deletions cut 0 bases from V and 5 bases from J, with 19 bases between. CDR3 sequence: CSVEDPGSVPLTEAFF. In nucleotides, the CDR3 is TGCAGCGTTGAAGATCCAGGTTCTGTTCCATTGACTGAAGCTTTCTTT. Drawing the rest from reference TRBV29-1 and TRBJ1-1, the complete variable domain is SAVISQKPSRDICQRGTSLTIQCQVDSQVTMMFWYRQQPGQSLTLIATANQGSEATYESGFVIDKFPISRPNLTFSTLTVSNMSPEDSSIYLCSVEDPGSVPLTEAFFGQGTRLTVV.

This clone has more than one count but fewer than ten. The chain uses TRBV7-6 and TRBJ1-1; D is unresolved. V gave up 3 bases and J gave up 1 base, with 6 bases separating them. CDR1 and CDR2 from the germline V gene are SGHVS and FNYEAQ. The CDR3 runs 13 residues. The CDR3 DNA is TGTGCCAGCAGCTTCGACGGGAACACTGAAGCTTTCTTT. Translated, it gives CASSFDGNTEAFF. The complete variable domain, with remaining parts taken from reference TRBV7-6 and TRBJ1-1, reads GAGVSQSPRYKVTKRGQDVALRCDPISGHVSLYWYRQALGQGPEFLTYFNYEAQQDKSGLPNDRFSAERPEGSISTLTIQRTEQRDSAMYRCASSFDGNTEAFFGQGTRLTVV.

The chain joins TRBV30 to TRBJ1-2, with 7 bases aligning to TRBD1. Trimming took 0 bases from V and 14 from J; bases not matched to a gene: 15. The CDR3 covers 14 residues. Germline V lookup: CDR1 GTSNPN, CDR2 SVGIG (reference sequence). The CDR3, as DNA: TGTGCCTGGAGTGTAGCCTATCCGGGACAGTCATCGACCTTC. It translates to CAWSVAYPGQSSTF. The full variable domain, its missing parts supplied by reference TRBV30 and TRBJ1-2, is SQTIHQWPATLVQPVGSPLSLECTVEGTSNPNLYWYRQAAGRGLQLLFYSVGIGQISSEVPQNLSASRPQDRQFILSSKKLLLSDSGFYLCAWSVAYPGQSSTFGSGTRLTVV.

The chain employs TRBV7-3 and TRBJ2-3; D is uncertain. The CDR3 is 14 amino acids. CDR1 SGHTA and CDR2 FQGTGA come from the germline V gene. The ends were cut back, 4 bases at V and 4 bases at J, with 12 bases in the middle. CDR3 sequence reads: CASSSQGPPDTQYF. The CDR3 DNA sequence: TGTGCCAGCAGCTCTCAAGGTCCCCCAGATACGCAGTATTTT.